By its share, the clone carrying this T cell receptor (beta chain) is medium-sized. Antigen unknown. Overall study findings and caveats: Tumor memory CD4+ T cell TCR gene usage was found to cluster with blood and lymph node memory CD4+ cells and with lymph node naive CD4+ cells.

This CDR3 is built from 14 residues. After removal of 6 bases from V and 6 bases from J, the junction contained 10 bases not matched to a gene. Purified naive CD4+ T cells were depleted of CD25+ Tregs. The TRBV12-4/TRBJ1-2 clonotypes were amplified using barcode primers with ligated adaptors. From the multiplex PCR reads, TCRdb called clonotypes with MiXCR, one entry per CDR3 protein. The profile covers approximately 2,000 distinct CDR3 sequences, with roughly 1.3% appearing a single time and roughly 18% taken by the ten largest. The sequenced material came from naive CD4+ T cells sorted from blood. Subset described: naive CD4+ T cells, CD4+CD45RA+CD25-. This chain joins TRBV12-3 or TRBV12-4 and TRBJ1-2; 7 bases map to TRBD1. The sequence derives from a female donor with breast cancer. This chain's CDR3 is CASSRPGQNDGYTF. Here the CDR3 DNA reads TGTGCCAGCAGCCGACCGGGACAGAATGATGGCTACACCTTC.